These 10 T cell receptor beta chains share one sample of origin, sequenced in a study of blood T cells in healthy people across ages. Primers used in a second PCR of about 7 to 12 cycles were a sample-barcoded 5' primer and a J-beta primer mix. MiXCR was run by TCRdb on the 5' RACE reads, yielding one entry per CDR3 protein. The table records roughly 1,800,000 distinct CDR3 sequences, roughly 50% of them present only once. What was sequenced was blood. Receptors originate from a woman aged 40 to 49 in good health.

This clonotype was found a few times. The chain has TRBV3-1 and TRBJ1-2; 8 bases map to TRBD1. The J segment lost 8 bases and the V segment lost 3 bases, leaving 2 bases of the junction unmatched. The CDR3 has 12 amino acids. Germline-derived CDR1 and CDR2 are LGHDT and YNNKEL (reference sequence). CDR3 loop: CASSHPGGGYTF. In DNA form, the CDR3 reads TGTGCCAGCAGCCATCCAGGGGGCGGCTACACCTTC.

This clonotype was seen many times. At one end, the junction sequence differs from germline, possibly due to a read error. The chain couples TRBV6-6 to TRBJ2-1, with unresolved D. The CDR3 sequence is 14 residues long. In germline, CDR1 is MNHNY, CDR2 SVGAGI (reference sequence). CDR3 DNA sequence: TGCGCCAGCAGCCCAACCAGCAGCTACAATGAGCAGTTCTTC. Its protein is CASSPTSSYNEQFF.

The chain carries TRBV12-3 or TRBV12-4 and TRBJ1-2; 9 positions agree with TRBD1. V trimming: 6 bases; J trimming: 2 bases; junction bases outside the gene matches: 7. The CDR3 runs to 15 residues. The DNA of the CDR3 is TGTGCCAGCAGATCCTACGGACAGGGGAACTATGGCTACACCTTC. Its translation: CASRSYGQGNYGYTF.

This clonotype appeared many times. One end of the junction fails to match germline, which may point to a read error. The CDR3 nucleotides read TGTGCCAGCAGCTTAGCGGCGAACTACGAGCAGTACTTC. This sequence encodes CASSLAANYEQYF. This chain links TRBV5-1 with TRBJ2-7; possibly TRBD2 for D (6 bases). There are 13 residues in the CDR3. The V gene's germline CDR1 is SGHRS and CDR2 YFSETQ.

This chain connects TRBV6-5 to TRBJ1-2; D not resolved. Germline V lookup: CDR1 MNHEY, CDR2 SVGAGI. V shed 5 bases and J shed 6 bases, with 13 bases lying between them. There are 13 residues in the CDR3. CDR3 region: CASSNTPQDGYTF. CDR3 in DNA: TGTGCCAGCAGTAACACACCGCAGGATGGCTACACCTTC.

The rearrangement links TRBV29-1 to TRBJ2-5; D might be TRBD2 (6 bases). The CDR3 has 13 residues. Germline V gene lookup returns CDR1 SQVTM and CDR2 ANQGSEA. V was clipped by 2 bases and J by 4 bases, with 11 bases between them. CDR3 DNA sequence: TGCAGCGTTGAATATCTAGCGACAGAGACCCAGTACTTC. It translates to CSVEYLATETQYF. Full variable domain (missing parts from reference TRBV29-1 and TRBJ2-5): SAVISQKPSRDICQRGTSLTIQCQVDSQVTMMFWYRQQPGQSLTLIATANQGSEATYESGFVIDKFPISRPNLTFSTLTVSNMSPEDSSIYLCSVEYLATETQYFGPGTRLLVL.

This clonotype has a handful of counts. The V and J genes are TRBV4-2 and TRBJ2-5, with D possibly matching TRBD2 (6 bases). Germline V gene data show CDR1 as LGHNA and CDR2 as YNFKEQ. The CDR3 length is 16 residues. Between the trimmed V and J ends, which lost 1 base and 2 bases, there was a span of 14 bases. The CDR3 DNA is TGTGCCAGCAGCCAAGTCCTAGCGTCAGGGCAAGAGACCCAGTACTTC. It is translated as CASSQVLASGQETQYF.

This clonotype was seen only a few times. The rearrangement links TRBV27 to TRBJ2-3, with a possible D match to TRBD1 (7 bases). Looked up from germline, CDR1 is MNHEY and CDR2 is SMNVEV (reference sequence). The ends were cut back, 3 bases at V and 3 bases at J, with 13 bases in the middle. The CDR3 length is 15 residues. Here the CDR3 reads CASSFWAGGTDTQYF. The DNA for the CDR3 is TGTGCCAGCAGTTTCTGGGCAGGGGGGACAGATACGCAGTATTTT.

The CDR3 DNA reads as TGTGCCAGCAGCCTCAGCGGGGCCACCCAAGACAATGAGCAGTTCTTC. This gives the protein CASSLSGATQDNEQFF. The chain recombines TRBV7-6 with TRBJ2-1; 7 bases fit TRBD2. Trimming removed 5 bases from V and 5 bases from J; junction bases left unmatched: 12. The CDR3 spans 16 residues. Germline values: CDR1 SGHVS, CDR2 FNYEAQ.

The genes are TRBV21-1 and TRBJ2-7; the DNA was not used to check the table's D call, TRBD1. TRBV21-1 is a recognized pseudogene. The CDR3 extends over 17 amino acids. CDR3 sequence reads: CANQIWGRKTGIYEQYF. The DNA of the CDR3 is TGTGCCAACCAAATTTGGGGAAGAAAGACAGGAATCTACGAGCAGTACTTC.